The 27 T cell receptor beta chains given below trace back to one sample, sequenced in a study of OX40 agonist ivuxolimab in advanced cancers. Clones were sequenced by immunoSEQ multiplex PCR, and TCRdb holds only the in-frame ones, with some missing. The sample has around 65,000 clones; 91% are singletons. The sample in question was CD4+ or CD8+ T cells sorted from blood, obtained in a trial of the OX40 agonist ivuxolimab. The receptors stem from an adult with an advanced solid tumor such as melanoma, head and neck, liver or kidney cancer.

The gene calls are TRBV4-3 and TRBJ1-1; no clear D. Germline assignment: CDR1 LGHNA and CDR2 YSLEER. This CDR3 spans 14 amino acids. The germline V and J ends were trimmed by 0 bases and 2 bases, with 7 bases remaining between them. The CDR3 DNA reads as TGCGCCAGCAGCCAAGATAGACAAAACACTGAAGCTTTCTTT. Translated: CASSQDRQNTEAFF.

The V gene is TRBV7-7, the J gene TRBJ2-1; TRBD2 is a possible D gene (6 bases). The CDR3 sequence is 15 residues long. The germline V gene has CDR1 SSHAT and CDR2 FNYEAQ (reference sequence). Trimming cost V 1 base and J 5 bases, with 12 bases left between them. The CDR3 protein is CASSLEGGQNNEQFF. The CDR3 coding sequence is TGTGCCAGCAGCTTAGAGGGAGGTCAGAACAATGAGCAGTTCTTC.

The table lists this clone with a count of one. The genes are TRBV21-1 and TRBJ1-1; the listed D gene, TRBD1, was not tested against the DNA. TRBV21-1 is given as a pseudogene. This CDR3 has 16 amino acids. The chain's CDR3 is CASSKMRTVMNTEAFF. In DNA, the CDR3 is TGTGCCAGCAGCAAAATGAGGACAGTCATGAACACTGAAGCTTTCTTT.

The CDR3 DNA sequence: TGTGCCAGCAGTCTGGGTGGGGGCTACGAGCAGTACTTC. Encoded protein: CASSLGGGYEQYF. V usage is TRBV6-5 and J usage is TRBJ2-7; the D call may be TRBD1 or TRBD2 (5 bases each). CDR3 length: 13 residues. Looked up from germline, CDR1 is MNHEY and CDR2 is SVGAGI. Trimming shortened V by 5 bases and J by 3 bases, and 11 bases separated the two germline ends.

This sequence joins TRBV7-9 and TRBJ2-1; D could derive from TRBD1 or TRBD2 (5 bases each). The CDR3 runs 13 residues. Germline assignment: CDR1 SEHNR and CDR2 FQNEAQ (reference sequence). V lost 1 base to trimming and J lost 6 bases, with 7 bases between them. This chain's CDR3 is CASSLGGANEQFF. CDR3 bases: TGTGCCAGCAGCTTAGGAGGGGCCAATGAGCAGTTCTTC.

The chain is built from TRBV27 and TRBJ2-2, with D unclear. The V gene's germline CDR1 is MNHEY and CDR2 SMNVEV (reference sequence). V lost 8 bases, J lost 1 base, and 5 bases lay in between. This CDR3 comprises 12 residues. The CDR3 is CASLRNTGELFF. DNA of the CDR3: TGTGCCAGCCTTCGGAACACCGGGGAGCTGTTTTTT.

CDR3 amino acids: CASRTDRDAFGNEQFF. The CDR3 coding sequence is TGTGCCAGCAGAACCGACCGGGACGCATTCGGGAATGAGCAGTTCTTC. The V call is TRBV7-9, the J call TRBJ2-1; D possibly matches TRBD1 or TRBD2 (5 bases each). The ends were cut back, 6 bases at V and 7 bases at J, with 22 bases in the middle. CDR1 is SEHNR, CDR2 FQNEAQ, per germline (reference sequence). The CDR3 contains 16 residues.

The rearrangement links TRBV5-8 to TRBJ2-7, with D perhaps matching TRBD1 (5 bases). With 1 base removed from V and 5 bases from J, the gap between germline ends came to 13 bases. The CDR3 length is 14 residues. Germline loops: CDR1 SGHTS, CDR2 YDEGEE. The CDR3 DNA reads as TGTGCCAGCAGCTTGTCAGGGATCGACGACGAGCAGTACTTC. This sequence encodes CASSLSGIDDEQYF.

This clone has a handful of counts. The chain recombines TRBV29-1 with TRBJ1-1, with 7 positions matching TRBD1. Germline CDR1 and CDR2: SQVTM and ANQGSEA. This CDR3 has 13 residues. J lost 4 bases, V lost 1 base, and 3 bases had no gene match. The CDR3 region has the DNA TGCAGCGTTGAAGGACAGGGAAGCACTGAAGCTTTCTTT. Translated: CSVEGQGSTEAFF.

The gene calls are TRBV5-1 and TRBJ2-1, with 14 bases lining up with TRBD2. V was clipped by 4 bases and J by 8 bases; unmatched bases: 14. The CDR3 sequence is 18 residues long. The germline V gene encodes CDR1 SGHRS and CDR2 YFSETQ. This chain's CDR3 is CASSLGLAGDRHADEQFF. DNA of the CDR3: TGCGCCAGCAGCCTGGGACTAGCGGGAGACAGACACGCGGATGAGCAGTTCTTC.

The gene calls are TRBV4-2 and TRBJ2-7; D is possibly TRBD1 (5 bases). V was pared by 4 bases and J by 3 bases, with 13 bases between. CDR1 LGHNA and CDR2 YNFKEQ come from the germline V gene. The CDR3 loop spans 14 amino acids. This chain's CDR3 is CASSPDTAGYEQYF. The CDR3 DNA reads as TGTGCCAGCAGCCCGGACACCGCCGGCTACGAGCAGTACTTC.

The chain uses TRBV29-1 and TRBJ2-1, with D perhaps TRBD2 (6 bases). Trimming removed 1 base from V and 2 bases from J, with 15 bases in between. CDR1 SQVTM and CDR2 ANQGSEA come from the germline V gene. The CDR3 loop spans 16 amino acids. CDR3 DNA sequence: TGCAGCGTTGAAGGGTTGCGGGATCGGGCCTACAATGAGCAGTTCTTC. Translated, it gives CSVEGLRDRAYNEQFF.

The genes are TRBV27 and TRBJ2-5; D may be TRBD1 (5 bases). V lost 5 bases and J 2 bases, leaving 12 bases between the germline ends. The CDR3 has 14 residues. Germline V CDR1 and CDR2: MNHEY, SMNVEV (reference sequence). The CDR3 DNA is TGTGCCAGCAGTCCCCGACAGCCACAAGAGACCCAGTACTTC. Its protein is CASSPRQPQETQYF.

This clone was found once. The V gene is TRBV13, the J gene TRBJ2-5, with 12 bases matching TRBD2. The better agreement between TRBJ2-7 and the DNA end casts doubt on the J call. Germline lookup yields CDR1 PRHDT and CDR2 FYEKMQ (reference sequence). CDR3 size: 14 residues. Written as DNA, the CDR3 is TGTGCCAGCAGCCCGACTAGCGGGAGCTCCGAGCAGTACTTC. Its translation: CASSPTSGSSEQYF.

This chain links TRBV10-3 with TRBJ2-1; 9 bases line up with TRBD2. From germline, CDR1 is ENHRY and CDR2 SYGVKD. CDR3 length equals 16 residues. Trimming took 2 bases from V and 9 from J; bases not matched to a gene: 11. CDR3 in DNA: TGTGCCATCAGTGAGCCTGGTCTAGCGGGGAGGGGTGAGCAGTTCTTC. It is translated as CAISEPGLAGRGEQFF.

V usage is TRBV9 and J usage is TRBJ2-7; D may match TRBD1 or TRBD2 (5 bases each). CDR3 length: 16 amino acids. The ends were cut back, 2 bases at V and 2 bases at J, with 17 bases in the middle. Germline V lookup: CDR1 SGDLS, CDR2 YYNGEE. The CDR3 DNA is TGTGCCAGCAGCGTTTCGGTGGGGGTCGCAACCTACGAGCAGTACTTC. Its translation: CASSVSVGVATYEQYF.

This chain uses TRBV7-9 with TRBJ2-5, with 11 bases that match TRBD2. V was clipped by 4 bases and J by 1 base; unmatched bases: 11. Germline assignment: CDR1 SEHNR and CDR2 FQNEAQ (reference sequence). The CDR3 is 18 residues long. The CDR3 region is CASSSLTSGRIGQETQYF. CDR3 DNA sequence: TGTGCCAGCAGCTCTCTTACTAGCGGGAGAATCGGCCAAGAGACCCAGTACTTC.

This chain uses TRBV6-5 with TRBJ2-5, with D possibly matching TRBD1 (6 bases). The CDR3 length is 16 residues. From germline, CDR1 is MNHEY and CDR2 SVGAGI. The germline V and J ends were trimmed by 2 bases and 4 bases, with 17 bases remaining between them. The CDR3 DNA reads TGTGCCAGCAGTTACACCCTACAGGGATCGGGAGAGACCCAGTACTTC. The encoded protein is CASSYTLQGSGETQYF.

In its sample, this clone was seen once. The CDR3 is CASSEEGRPSPLEQYF. CDR3 nucleotide sequence: TGTGCCAGCAGTGAAGAAGGTAGACCGAGCCCCCTCGAGCAGTACTTC. The V gene is TRBV2, the J gene TRBJ2-7; D is ambiguous. With 1 base removed from V and 6 bases from J, the gap between germline ends came to 19 bases. The CDR3 runs 16 residues. The germline gives CDR1 SNHLY, CDR2 FYNNEI.

The chain links TRBV15 to TRBJ2-5; TRBD2 aligns across 7 bases. CDR3 length: 16 amino acids. Germline CDR1 and CDR2: LNHNV and YYDKDF (reference sequence). The J segment lost 3 bases and the V segment lost 0 bases, leaving 7 bases of the junction unmatched. The CDR3 region has the DNA TGTGCCACCAGCAGAGATATAAGCGCGGGAGAAGAGACCCAGTACTTC. Its translation: CATSRDISAGEETQYF.

This sequence joins TRBV5-1 and TRBJ2-7, with TRBD2 identical over 8 bases. J lost 5 bases, V lost 0 bases, and 16 bases had no gene match. There are 18 residues in the CDR3. Germline values: CDR1 SGHRS, CDR2 YFSETQ. The CDR3 reads CASSLDPGERGYKDEQYF. The CDR3 nucleotides are TGCGCCAGCAGCTTGGACCCTGGGGAGCGGGGGTACAAAGACGAGCAGTACTTC.

This clone was observed once. V usage is TRBV5-4 and J usage is TRBJ2-7; D perhaps matches TRBD1 (6 bases). This CDR3 comprises 17 residues. The V and J ends lost 6 bases and 0 bases respectively, with 22 bases between them. Germline V CDR1 and CDR2: SGHNT, YYREEE (reference sequence). The CDR3 coding sequence is TGTGCCAGCACCCCGCCCCGACAGGCGTACCACTCCTACGAGCAGTACTTC. Protein sequence: CASTPPRQAYHSYEQYF.

The chain is built from TRBV28 and TRBJ1-2; D is undetermined. V was clipped by 6 bases and J by 4 bases, with 15 bases between them. Germline-derived CDR1 and CDR2 are MDHEN and SYDVKM. This CDR3 has 14 amino acids. The CDR3 bases are TGTGCCAGCAGCCGGCCGCCGACACGCTATGGCTACACCTTC. This encodes CASSRPPTRYGYTF.

The sample holds one count of this clone. The rearrangement joins TRBV7-6 to TRBJ2-1; no clear D. V lost 5 bases and J lost 1, with 9 bases in between. CDR1 is SGHVS, CDR2 FNYEAQ, per germline. This CDR3 is 14 amino acids long. The CDR3 nucleotides read TGTGCCAGCAGCCTCGGTGGTTCCTACAATGAGCAGTTCTTC. The encoded protein is CASSLGGSYNEQFF.

This clone was seen only once. The chain combines TRBV4-1 with TRBJ2-7, with 9 bases aligning to TRBD2. The germline V gene encodes CDR1 MGHRA and CDR2 YSYEKL. CDR3 length: 14 residues. Trimming took 8 bases from V and 3 from J; bases not matched to a gene: 8. The CDR3 protein is CASSLAGPNYEQYF. The CDR3 DNA sequence: TGCGCCAGCTCCCTAGCGGGACCCAACTACGAGCAGTACTTC.

This sequence joins TRBV6-1 and TRBJ1-5; D perhaps matches TRBD1 (6 bases). Per the germline V gene, CDR1 is MNHNS and CDR2 is SASEGT. Trimming pared 3 bases from V and 0 bases from J, leaving 15 bases between. This CDR3 comprises 17 residues. The CDR3 DNA reads as TGTGCCAGCAGTGAGGAGGGACACCTGTATAGCAATCAGCCCCAGCATTTT. Translating gives CASSEEGHLYSNQPQHF.

The J gene is TRBJ1-1, the V gene TRBV29-1; D ambiguous. The length of the CDR3 is 11 residues. V gave up 3 bases and J gave up 5 bases, with 7 bases separating them. CDR1 and CDR2 from the germline V gene are SQVTM and ANQGSEA. The CDR3 loop reads CSVDLGTEAFF. CDR3 bases: TGCAGCGTTGATTTGGGGACTGAAGCTTTCTTT.